One and the same sample provided the 32 T cell receptor beta chains below, sequenced in a study of T cells in Graves' hyperthyroidism and ophthalmopathy. Amplified TCR beta CDR3 regions derived from RNA transcripts. A set of HTBI primers served as the primers for a first-round RT-PCR of the TCR CDR3. MiXCR was run by TCRdb on the multiplex PCR reads, yielding one entry per CDR3 protein. The repertoire holds about 360,000 distinct CDR3 sequences, with over 10% as singletons. What was sequenced was blood. All receptors derive from a woman younger than 35 with Graves' hyperthyroidism.

Ten or more counts support this clonotype. The chain links TRBV7-9 to TRBJ1-5; 7 bases fit TRBD1. The CDR3 is 13 amino acids. Unmatched junction bases numbered 4, after V lost 5 bases and J lost 6 bases. Germline CDR1 is SEHNR and CDR2 is FQNEAQ (reference sequence). The CDR3 DNA follows: TGTGCCAGCAGCACACAGGGGAGTCAGCCCCAGCATTTT. Protein product: CASSTQGSQPQHF.

This clonotype was observed many times. V and J are TRBV19 and TRBJ1-1; D remains ambiguous. V lost 6 bases, J lost 2 bases, and 7 bases lay in between. The CDR3 covers 12 residues. Germline V gene data show CDR1 as LNHDA and CDR2 as SQIVND (reference sequence). CDR3 in DNA: TGTGCCAGTAGGTTGGGCAACACTGAAGCTTTCTTT. Amino acid sequence: CASRLGNTEAFF.

At least ten counts were recorded for this clonotype. V is TRBV12-3 or TRBV12-4 and J is TRBJ1-5; D may be TRBD1 (6 bases). The CDR3 sequence is 15 residues long. Trimming cost V 1 base and J 5 bases, with 12 bases left between them. Here the CDR3 reads CASSLVMGGHQPQHF. For the CDR3, the DNA is TGTGCCAGCAGTTTAGTGATGGGGGGGCATCAGCCCCAGCATTTT.

This clonotype was found many times. V gene TRBV28 combines with J gene TRBJ2-7; TRBD1 aligns across 8 bases. V shed 6 bases, J shed 3 bases, and the junction held 7 bases outside the gene matches. The CDR3 spans 14 residues. Per the germline V gene, CDR1 is MDHEN and CDR2 is SYDVKM. As DNA, the CDR3 is TGTGCCAGCAGGGATGGACAGGGAAACTACGAGCAGTACTTC. Encoded protein: CASRDGQGNYEQYF. The whole variable domain, remainder taken from reference TRBV28 and TRBJ2-7, is DVKVTQSSRYLVKRTGEKVFLECVQDMDHENMFWYRQDPGLGLRLIYFSYDVKMKEKGDIPEGYSVSREKKERFSLILESASTNQTSMYLCASRDGQGNYEQYFGPGTRLTVT.

This sequence joins TRBV5-6 and TRBJ2-1, with TRBD2 matching 12 bases. CDR3 length equals 16 residues. V was pared by 0 bases and J by 7 bases, with 5 bases of the junction left unmatched. Germline-derived CDR1 and CDR2 are SGHDT and YYEEEE. CDR3 region: CASSLVVTSGGNEQFF. The CDR3 region has the DNA TGTGCCAGCAGCTTGGTTGTGACTAGCGGGGGTAATGAGCAGTTCTTC.

The table lists this clonotype with a few counts. The chain employs TRBV4-1 and TRBJ1-6, with unresolved D. This CDR3 has 16 residues. V dropped 0 bases and J dropped 4 bases, with 10 bases sitting between them. Germline CDR1 is MGHRA and CDR2 is YSYEKL. The CDR3 DNA reads as TGCGCCAGCAGCCAAGAAGTGGCACTTTATAATTCACCCCTCCACTTT. This encodes CASSQEVALYNSPLHF.

This clonotype was seen ten or more times. The chain links TRBV14 to TRBJ2-2, with a tentative D call TRBD2 (6 bases). Trimming cost V 1 base and J 4 bases, with 10 bases left between them. Germline V gene data show CDR1 as SGHDN and CDR2 as FVKESK. The length of the CDR3 is 15 residues. This CDR3 is CASSQVAGLTGELFF. In nucleotides, the CDR3 is TGTGCCAGCAGCCAAGTTGCGGGGCTCACCGGGGAGCTGTTTTTT.

The table lists this clonotype with many counts. The V and J genes are TRBV6-1 and TRBJ2-3, with a possible D match to TRBD1 (5 bases). Germline CDR1 MNHNS, CDR2 SASEGT. Trimming left V 5 bases short and J 3 bases short, with 21 bases between. The CDR3 is 17 amino acids. In DNA form, the CDR3 reads TGTGCCAGCAGTTCCCCGGGCTCAGGGAAGCGTACAGATACGCAGTATTTT. Translation gives CASSSPGSGKRTDTQYF.

V usage is TRBV15 and J usage is TRBJ2-5, with a tentative D call TRBD1 (6 bases). Trimming took 6 bases from V and 3 from J, leaving 14 bases between them. Germline lookup yields CDR1 LNHNV and CDR2 YYDKDF (reference sequence). The CDR3 consists of 14 residues. The CDR3 bases are TGTGCCACCAGTAATACAGGGTCCAAAGAGACCCAGTACTTC. It translates to CATSNTGSKETQYF.

This clonotype occurred a few times. CDR3 DNA sequence: TGCAGTGCTGTGAGCGGGGGGGCAGCAGAGACCCAGTACTTC. This sequence encodes CSAVSGGAAETQYF. The chain couples TRBV20-1 to TRBJ2-5; 10 nucleotides line up with TRBD2. The CDR3 loop spans 14 amino acids. The V gene end was trimmed by 5 bases and the J gene end by 4 bases; junction bases not matched to a gene: 7. Germline assignment: CDR1 DFQATT and CDR2 SNEGSKA (reference sequence).

The genes are TRBV2 and TRBJ2-3, with D unresolved. CDR3 length: 15 residues. The V gene's germline CDR1 is SNHLY and CDR2 FYNNEI. Deletions cut 2 bases from V and 6 bases from J, with 15 bases between. The CDR3 nucleotides are TGTGCCAGCAGTGAATCGGCAGGTGCGTGGGATACGCAGTATTTT. Amino acid sequence: CASSESAGAWDTQYF.

This clonotype was picked up many times. The CDR3 DNA reads as TGTGCCAGCAGCTCGGTCGGACAGGGTTCGAATTCACCCCTCCACTTT. It is translated as CASSSVGQGSNSPLHF. This chain uses TRBV7-2 with TRBJ1-6, with TRBD1 matching over 8 bases. Germline loops: CDR1 SGHTA, CDR2 FQGNSA. V trimming: 4 bases; J trimming: 7 bases; junction bases outside the gene matches: 9. The CDR3 length is 16 residues.

The chain recombines TRBV6-5 with TRBJ2-2; 11 bases are a match to TRBD1. The junction had 3 bases not matched to a gene; V was cut back by 2 bases and J by 7 bases. The germline CDR1 and CDR2 sequences are MNHEY and SVGAGI. The length of the CDR3 is 15 residues. CDR3 loop: CASSYPGQGGGELFF. The CDR3, as DNA: TGTGCCAGCAGTTACCCGGGACAGGGGGGCGGGGAGCTGTTTTTT.

There are many counts of this clonotype. The rearrangement uses TRBV28 and TRBJ1-5; D is possibly TRBD1 (5 bases). V lost 6 bases and J 4 bases, leaving 10 bases between the germline ends. Germline V CDR1 and CDR2: MDHEN, SYDVKM. The CDR3 is 13 amino acids. CDR3 loop: CASRADSNQPQHF. CDR3 in DNA: TGTGCCAGCAGGGCTGACAGTAATCAGCCCCAGCATTTT.

This clonotype was recorded many times. The chain is built from TRBV7-8 and TRBJ2-5; 14 bases fit TRBD2. The ends lost 4 bases at V and 1 base at J; junction bases unmatched: 8. The CDR3 totals 18 residues. Germline CDR1 SGHVS, CDR2 FQNEAQ. This chain's CDR3 is CASSSFGTSGRSQETQYF. The CDR3 nucleotides read TGTGCCAGCAGCTCCTTCGGGACTAGCGGGAGAAGCCAAGAGACCCAGTACTTC.

This clonotype was seen repeatedly, ten times or more. This rearrangement joins TRBV2 to TRBJ1-2, with D possibly TRBD1 on 5 matching bases. Germline loops: CDR1 SNHLY, CDR2 FYNNEI. The germline V and J ends were trimmed by 2 bases and 2 bases, with 12 bases remaining between them. CDR3 length equals 15 residues. The CDR3 spells CASSETPQGNYGYTF. The CDR3 DNA is TGTGCCAGCAGTGAAACGCCCCAGGGAAACTATGGCTACACCTTC.

In this sample, this clonotype turned up many times. The J gene is TRBJ2-7, the V gene TRBV6-2 or TRBV6-3; 10 positions agree with TRBD2. The V segment lost 7 bases and the J segment 2 bases; nucleotides outside the gene matches: 8. The CDR3 covers 15 residues. Germline assignment: CDR1 MNHEY and CDR2 SVGEGT. As DNA, the CDR3 is TGTGCCAGCACCCCCAGGACTAGCGGAGCCTACGAGCAGTACTTC. The encoded protein is CASTPRTSGAYEQYF.

This clonotype was detected many times. The chain has TRBV20-1 and TRBJ1-2; TRBD1 might be the D (6 bases). Germline V CDR1 and CDR2: DFQATT, SNEGSKA (reference sequence). Trimming shortened V by 3 bases and J by 7 bases, and 18 bases separated the two germline ends. The CDR3 runs to 14 residues. The CDR3 is CSARGIRGSGGYTF. The DNA of the CDR3 is TGCAGTGCTAGGGGGATCAGGGGAAGCGGTGGCTACACCTTC.

In its sample, this clonotype was seen many times. V usage is TRBV28 and J usage is TRBJ1-5; 8 nucleotides line up with TRBD1. J lost 1 base, V lost 7 bases, and 3 bases had no gene match. Germline V lookup: CDR1 MDHEN, CDR2 SYDVKM. The CDR3 loop spans 14 amino acids. The CDR3 DNA reads TGTGCCAGCAACGACAGGGGCAGCAATCAGCCCCAGCATTTT. Amino acid sequence: CASNDRGSNQPQHF. Drawing the rest from reference TRBV28 and TRBJ1-5, the complete variable domain is DVKVTQSSRYLVKRTGEKVFLECVQDMDHENMFWYRQDPGLGLRLIYFSYDVKMKEKGDIPEGYSVSREKKERFSLILESASTNQTSMYLCASNDRGSNQPQHFGDGTRLSIL.

This rearrangement joins TRBV6-5 to TRBJ1-3; D is perhaps TRBD1 (5 bases). Trimming removed 0 bases from V and 0 bases from J, with 9 bases in between. This CDR3 spans 16 amino acids. Germline lookup yields CDR1 MNHEY and CDR2 SVGAGI. CDR3 DNA: TGTGCCAGCAGTTACTCAGAGGGGTTCTCTGGAAACACCATATATTTT. Translating it yields CASSYSEGFSGNTIYF.

The rearrangement links TRBV7-9 to TRBJ2-1; TRBD2 matches at 7 bases. Germline CDR1 and CDR2: SEHNR and FQNEAQ (reference sequence). V gave up 7 bases and J gave up 5 bases; unmatched junction bases: 23. The CDR3 runs 19 residues. Here the CDR3 DNA reads TGTGCCAGCAAACCCCCACCGGGTCTAGCGGTAAAGAAAGACAATGAGCAGTTCTTC. Protein product: CASKPPPGLAVKKDNEQFF.

This clonotype has a count of ten or more. The chain couples TRBV2 to TRBJ2-2; D not certain. V lost 6 bases, J lost 2 bases, and 13 bases lay in between. Germline lookup yields CDR1 SNHLY and CDR2 FYNNEI. This CDR3 region has 15 residues. As DNA, the CDR3 is TGTGCCAGCAGACGAGACGATAGCAACACCGGGGAGCTGTTTTTT. Protein product: CASRRDDSNTGELFF.

The chain joins TRBV20-1 to TRBJ2-1; 7 bases match TRBD1. Trimming at V came to 8 bases and at J to 2 bases, leaving 9 bases not matched to a gene. The length of the CDR3 is 14 residues. In germline, CDR1 is DFQATT, CDR2 SNEGSKA (reference sequence). Here the CDR3 reads CSPSGTGAYNEQFF. CDR3 coding DNA: TGCAGTCCTTCTGGAACAGGGGCCTACAATGAGCAGTTCTTC.

This clonotype was observed many times. The gene calls are TRBV11-1 and TRBJ1-1, with a weak D call TRBD1 (6 bases). V lost 5 bases and J lost 6, with 10 bases in between. Germline-derived CDR1 and CDR2 are SGHAT and FQDESV (reference sequence). This CDR3 contains 12 residues. CDR3 amino acids: CASSTGRPEAFF. The CDR3 DNA reads as TGTGCCAGCAGCACAGGGAGGCCTGAAGCTTTCTTT.

This clonotype was found many times. The rearrangement links TRBV5-1 to TRBJ2-4; 9 nucleotides line up with TRBD1. This CDR3 spans 18 amino acids. Trimming removed 0 bases from V and 0 bases from J; junction bases left unmatched: 7. CDR1 SGHRS and CDR2 YFSETQ come from the germline V gene. CDR3 protein: CASSLGQGGPLAKNIQYF. The CDR3 DNA reads TGCGCCAGCAGCTTGGGACAGGGGGGACCTCTAGCCAAAAACATTCAGTACTTC.

This clonotype was seen many times. V usage is TRBV28 and J usage is TRBJ1-5; 9 bases agree with TRBD1. CDR1 and CDR2 (germline): MDHEN, SYDVKM. Trimming at V came to 5 bases and at J to 8 bases, leaving 19 bases not matched to a gene. There are 18 residues in the CDR3. This CDR3 reads CASSPAPRTGELNKPQHF. The CDR3 nucleotides are TGTGCCAGCAGTCCGGCCCCTAGGACAGGGGAGTTAAATAAGCCCCAGCATTTT. Filled out from reference TRBV28 and TRBJ1-5, the complete variable domain reads DVKVTQSSRYLVKRTGEKVFLECVQDMDHENMFWYRQDPGLGLRLIYFSYDVKMKEKGDIPEGYSVSREKKERFSLILESASTNQTSMYLCASSPAPRTGELNKPQHFGDGTRLSIL.

The genes are TRBV3-1 and TRBJ1-2, with 7 bases fitting TRBD1. V lost 1 base to trimming and J lost 0 bases; unmatched junction nucleotides: 11. The CDR3 length is 18 residues. The germline CDR1 and CDR2 sequences are LGHDT and YNNKEL (reference sequence). The CDR3 loop reads CASSQGPTGQRTNYGYTF. CDR3 DNA sequence: TGTGCCAGCAGCCAAGGGCCGACAGGGCAACGTACTAACTATGGCTACACCTTC.

In this sample, this clonotype turned up many times. V is TRBV20-1 and J is TRBJ2-5; D remains ambiguous. In germline, CDR1 is DFQATT, CDR2 SNEGSKA (reference sequence). V lost 2 bases and J lost 6, with 13 bases in between. CDR3 length: 13 amino acids. CDR3 in amino acids: CSARFGSRQTQYF. DNA for the CDR3: TGCAGTGCTAGATTCGGCTCACGCCAGACCCAGTACTTC.

This clonotype was detected only a few times. The chain couples TRBV7-9 to TRBJ1-2; D not certain. Germline V gene sequence: CDR1 SEHNR, CDR2 FQNEAQ (reference sequence). The germline V and J ends were trimmed by 1 base and 7 bases, with 13 bases remaining between them. The CDR3 sequence is 14 residues long. The DNA of the CDR3 is TGTGCCAGCAGCTTAGAGGAGGAGTCGGGTGGCTACACCTTC. Its protein product is CASSLEEESGGYTF.

In this sample, this clonotype turned up a few times. The genes are TRBV5-1 and TRBJ2-5; D remains unclear. V was shortened by 5 bases and J by 0 bases, with 14 bases between the two germline ends. This CDR3 has 15 residues. CDR1 SGHRS and CDR2 YFSETQ come from the germline V gene. The CDR3 DNA follows: TGCGCCAGCAGTCCTGACATATTCTACCAAGAGACCCAGTACTTC. This sequence encodes CASSPDIFYQETQYF.

This clonotype was recorded many times. J is TRBJ1-1 and V is TRBV9; D is undetermined. V lost 4 bases to trimming and J lost 4 bases, with 14 bases between them. Germline loops: CDR1 SGDLS, CDR2 YYNGEE. The length of the CDR3 is 14 residues. CDR3 in amino acids: CASSLGRATTEAFF. The CDR3 coding sequence is TGTGCCAGCAGCCTAGGGCGGGCGACCACTGAAGCTTTCTTT. Filled out from reference TRBV9 and TRBJ1-1, the complete variable domain reads DSGVTQTPKHLITATGQRVTLRCSPRSGDLSVYWYQQSLDQGLQFLIQYYNGEERAKGNILERFSAQQFPDLHSELNLSSLELGDSALYFCASSLGRATTEAFFGQGTRLTVV.

This clonotype was observed at least ten times. V gene TRBV11-2 combines with J gene TRBJ2-5, with a possible D match to TRBD2 (5 bases). The germline V gene encodes CDR1 SGHAT and CDR2 FQNNGV. The CDR3 consists of 14 residues. V lost 1 base and J lost 2, with 8 bases in between. The CDR3 region is CASSLVEGQETQYF. Written as DNA, the CDR3 is TGTGCCAGCAGCTTAGTCGAGGGTCAAGAGACCCAGTACTTC. The full variable domain, completed using reference TRBV11-2 and TRBJ2-5, is EAGVAQSPRYKIIEKRQSVAFWCNPISGHATLYWYQQILGQGPKLLIQFQNNGVVDDSQLPKDRFSAERLKGVDSTLKIQPAKLEDSAVYLCASSLVEGQETQYFGPGTRLLVL.